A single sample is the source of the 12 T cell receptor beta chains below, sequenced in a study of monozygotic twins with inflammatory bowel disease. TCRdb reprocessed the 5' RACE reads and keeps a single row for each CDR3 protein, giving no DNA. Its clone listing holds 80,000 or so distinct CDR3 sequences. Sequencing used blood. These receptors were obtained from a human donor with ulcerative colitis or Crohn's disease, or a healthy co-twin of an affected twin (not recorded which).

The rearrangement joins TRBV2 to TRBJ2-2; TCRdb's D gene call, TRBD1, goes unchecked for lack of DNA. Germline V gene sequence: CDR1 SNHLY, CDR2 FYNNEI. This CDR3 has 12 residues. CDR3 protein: CASNRGTGELFF.

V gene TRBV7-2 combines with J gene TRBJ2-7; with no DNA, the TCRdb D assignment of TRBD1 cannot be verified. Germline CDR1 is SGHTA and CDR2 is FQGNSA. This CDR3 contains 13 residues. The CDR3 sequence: CASSWSWGSEQYF.

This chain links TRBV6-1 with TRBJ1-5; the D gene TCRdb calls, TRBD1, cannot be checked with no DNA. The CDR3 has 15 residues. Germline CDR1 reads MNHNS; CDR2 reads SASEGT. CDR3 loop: CASSRQAYSNQPQHF.

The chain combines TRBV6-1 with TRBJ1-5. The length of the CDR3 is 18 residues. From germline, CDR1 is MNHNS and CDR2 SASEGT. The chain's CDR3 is CASSPDPTFLATNQPQHF.

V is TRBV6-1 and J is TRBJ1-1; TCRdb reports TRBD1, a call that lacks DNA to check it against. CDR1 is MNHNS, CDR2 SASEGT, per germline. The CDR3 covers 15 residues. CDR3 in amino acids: CASTPLYDRVTEAFF.

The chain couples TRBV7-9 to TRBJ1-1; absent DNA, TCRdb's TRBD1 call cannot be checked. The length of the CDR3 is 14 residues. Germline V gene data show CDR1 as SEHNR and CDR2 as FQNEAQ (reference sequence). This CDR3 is CASSFGTGYTEAFF.

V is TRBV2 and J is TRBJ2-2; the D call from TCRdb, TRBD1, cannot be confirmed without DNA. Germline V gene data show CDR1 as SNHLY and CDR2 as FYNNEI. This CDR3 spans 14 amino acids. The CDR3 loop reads CASKTMTGTGELFF.

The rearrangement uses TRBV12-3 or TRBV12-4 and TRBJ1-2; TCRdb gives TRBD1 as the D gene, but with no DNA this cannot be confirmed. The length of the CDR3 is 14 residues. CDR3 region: CASSSQGSDYGYTF.

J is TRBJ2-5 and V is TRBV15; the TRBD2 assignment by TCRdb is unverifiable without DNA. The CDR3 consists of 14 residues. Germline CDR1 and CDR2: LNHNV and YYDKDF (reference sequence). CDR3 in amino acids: CATSRDRGKETQYF. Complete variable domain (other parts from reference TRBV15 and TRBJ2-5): DAMVIQNPRYQVTQFGKPVTLSCSQTLNHNVMYWYQQKSSQAPKLLFHYYDKDFNNEADTPDNFQSRRPNTSFCFLDIRSPGLGDTAMYLCATSRDRGKETQYFGPGTRLLVL.

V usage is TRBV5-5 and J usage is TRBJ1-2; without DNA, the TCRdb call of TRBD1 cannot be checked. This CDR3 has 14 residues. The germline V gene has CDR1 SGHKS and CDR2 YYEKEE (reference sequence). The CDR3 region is CASSSTPGQGGYTF.

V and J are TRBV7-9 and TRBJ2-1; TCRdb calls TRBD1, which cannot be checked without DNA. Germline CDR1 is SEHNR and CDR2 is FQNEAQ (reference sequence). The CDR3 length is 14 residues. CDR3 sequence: CASSSGQGNNEQFF.

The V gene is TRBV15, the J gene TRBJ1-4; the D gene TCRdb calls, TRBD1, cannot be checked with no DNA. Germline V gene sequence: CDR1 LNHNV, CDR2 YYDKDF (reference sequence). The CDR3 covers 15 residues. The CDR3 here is CATSRDGTGGEKLFF.